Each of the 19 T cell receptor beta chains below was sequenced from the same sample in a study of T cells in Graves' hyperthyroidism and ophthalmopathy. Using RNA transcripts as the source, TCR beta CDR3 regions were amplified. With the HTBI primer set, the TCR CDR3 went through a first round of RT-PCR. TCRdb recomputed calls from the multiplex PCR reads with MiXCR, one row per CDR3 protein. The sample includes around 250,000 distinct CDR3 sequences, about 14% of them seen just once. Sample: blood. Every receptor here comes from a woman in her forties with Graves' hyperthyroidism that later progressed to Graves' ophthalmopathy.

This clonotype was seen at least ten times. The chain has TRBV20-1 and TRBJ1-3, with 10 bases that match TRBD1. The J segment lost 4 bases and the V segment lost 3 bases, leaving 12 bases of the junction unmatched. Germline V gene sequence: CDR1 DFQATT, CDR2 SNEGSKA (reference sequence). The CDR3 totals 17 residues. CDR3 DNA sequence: TGCAGTGCTAGTTTCGGGACAGGGGATGGCTCCGGAAACACCATATATTTT. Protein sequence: CSASFGTGDGSGNTIYF.

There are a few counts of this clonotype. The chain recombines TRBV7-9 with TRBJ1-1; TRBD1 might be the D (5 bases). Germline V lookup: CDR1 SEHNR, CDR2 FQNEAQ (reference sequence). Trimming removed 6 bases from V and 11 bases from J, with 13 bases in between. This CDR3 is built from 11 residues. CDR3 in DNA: TGTGCCAGCAGGGGGGGTGACCGTGCTTTCTTT. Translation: CASRGGDRAFF.

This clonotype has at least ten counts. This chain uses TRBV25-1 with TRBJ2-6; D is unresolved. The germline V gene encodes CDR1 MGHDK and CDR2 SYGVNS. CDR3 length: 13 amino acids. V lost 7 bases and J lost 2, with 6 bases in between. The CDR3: CASTPTGANVLTF. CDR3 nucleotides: TGTGCCAGCACCCCAACTGGGGCCAACGTCCTGACTTTC.

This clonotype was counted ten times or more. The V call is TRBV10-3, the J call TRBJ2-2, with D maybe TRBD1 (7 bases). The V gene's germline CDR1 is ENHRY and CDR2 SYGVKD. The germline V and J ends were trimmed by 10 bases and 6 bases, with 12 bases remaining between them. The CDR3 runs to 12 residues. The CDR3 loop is CATQGGAGELFF. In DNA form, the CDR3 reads TGTGCCACTCAGGGGGGTGCCGGGGAGCTGTTTTTT.

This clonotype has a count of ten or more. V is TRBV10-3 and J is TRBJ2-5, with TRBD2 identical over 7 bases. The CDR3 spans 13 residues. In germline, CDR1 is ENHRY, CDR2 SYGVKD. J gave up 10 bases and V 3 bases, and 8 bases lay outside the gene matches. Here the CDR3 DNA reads TGTGCCATCAGTGAACCCCGGGACTACTTCCAGTACTTC. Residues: CAISEPRDYFQYF.

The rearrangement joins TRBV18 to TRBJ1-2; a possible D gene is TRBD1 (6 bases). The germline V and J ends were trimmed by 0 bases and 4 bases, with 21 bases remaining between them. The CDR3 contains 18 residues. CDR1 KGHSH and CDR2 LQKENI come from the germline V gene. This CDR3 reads CASSPPGGRPRVVYGYTF. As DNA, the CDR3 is TGTGCCAGCTCACCACCGGGGGGCAGGCCGCGCGTTGTCTATGGCTACACCTTC.

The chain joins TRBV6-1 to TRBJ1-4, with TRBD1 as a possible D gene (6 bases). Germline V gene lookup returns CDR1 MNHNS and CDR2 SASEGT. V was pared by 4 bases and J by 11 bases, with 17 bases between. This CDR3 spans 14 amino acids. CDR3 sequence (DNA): TGTGCCAGCAGTGCCAGGGGATCCGGAGATAAACTGTTTTTT. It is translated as CASSARGSGDKLFF.

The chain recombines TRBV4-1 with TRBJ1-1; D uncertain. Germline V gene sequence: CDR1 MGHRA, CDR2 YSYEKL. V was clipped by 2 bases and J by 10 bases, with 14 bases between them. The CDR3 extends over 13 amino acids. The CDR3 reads CASSQLSGAGAFF. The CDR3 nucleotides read TGCGCCAGCAGCCAACTTTCAGGCGCTGGAGCTTTCTTT.

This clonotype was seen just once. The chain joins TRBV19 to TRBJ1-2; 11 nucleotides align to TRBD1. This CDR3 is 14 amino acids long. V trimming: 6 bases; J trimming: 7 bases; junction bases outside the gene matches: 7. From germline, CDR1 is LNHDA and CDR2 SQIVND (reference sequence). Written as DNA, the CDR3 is TGTGCCAGTAGGACCCCGGGACAGGGGGTTGGCTACACCTTC. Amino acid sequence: CASRTPGQGVGYTF.

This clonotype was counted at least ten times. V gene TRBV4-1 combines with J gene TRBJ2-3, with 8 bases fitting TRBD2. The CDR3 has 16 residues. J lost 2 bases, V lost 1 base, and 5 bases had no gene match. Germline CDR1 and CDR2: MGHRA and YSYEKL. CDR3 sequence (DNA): TGCGCCAGCAGCCAAGTCAGCGGGAGAACCACAGATACGCAGTATTTT. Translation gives CASSQVSGRTTDTQYF.

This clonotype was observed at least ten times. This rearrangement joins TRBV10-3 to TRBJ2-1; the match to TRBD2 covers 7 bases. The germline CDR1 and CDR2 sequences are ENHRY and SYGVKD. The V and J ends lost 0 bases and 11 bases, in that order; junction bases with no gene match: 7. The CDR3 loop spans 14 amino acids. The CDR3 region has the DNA TGTGCCATCAGTGAGTCGGCTAGCGGCTCCAAGCAGTTCTTC. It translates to CAISESASGSKQFF.

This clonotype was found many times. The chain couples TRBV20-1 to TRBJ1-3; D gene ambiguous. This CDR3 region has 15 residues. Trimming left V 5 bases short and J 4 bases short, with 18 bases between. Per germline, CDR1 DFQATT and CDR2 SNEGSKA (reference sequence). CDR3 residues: CSAPSPTRYGNTIYF. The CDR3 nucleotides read TGCAGTGCTCCCTCCCCGACACGTTACGGAAACACCATATATTTT.

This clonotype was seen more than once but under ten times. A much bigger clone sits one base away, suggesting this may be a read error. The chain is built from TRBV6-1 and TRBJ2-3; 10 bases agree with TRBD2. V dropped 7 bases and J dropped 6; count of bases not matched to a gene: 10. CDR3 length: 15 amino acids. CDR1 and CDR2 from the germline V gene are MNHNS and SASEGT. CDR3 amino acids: CASTSVAGGPDTQYF. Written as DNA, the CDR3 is TGTGCCAGCACCTCTGTAGCGGGAGGCCCGGATACGCAGTATTTT.

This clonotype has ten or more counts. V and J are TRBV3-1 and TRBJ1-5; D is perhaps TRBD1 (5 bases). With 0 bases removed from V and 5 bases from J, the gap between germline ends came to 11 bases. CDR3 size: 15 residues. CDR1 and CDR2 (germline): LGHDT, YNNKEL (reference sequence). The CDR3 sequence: CASSQEWGGDQPQHF. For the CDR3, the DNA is TGTGCCAGCAGCCAAGAATGGGGAGGGGATCAGCCCCAGCATTTT.

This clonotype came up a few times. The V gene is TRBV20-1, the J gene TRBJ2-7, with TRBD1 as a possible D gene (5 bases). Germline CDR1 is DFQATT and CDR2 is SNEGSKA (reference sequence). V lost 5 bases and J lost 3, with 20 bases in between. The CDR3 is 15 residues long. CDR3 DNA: TGCAGTGCTTGGGGCCCACCAACACTTTTCTACGAGCAGTACTTC. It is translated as CSAWGPPTLFYEQYF.

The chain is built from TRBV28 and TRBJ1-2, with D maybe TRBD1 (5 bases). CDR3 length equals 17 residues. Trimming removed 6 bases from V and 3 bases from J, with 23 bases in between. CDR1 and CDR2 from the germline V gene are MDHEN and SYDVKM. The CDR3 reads CASRLYGWGEQDYGYTF. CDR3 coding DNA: TGTGCCAGCAGACTATACGGGTGGGGGGAGCAAGACTATGGCTACACCTTC.

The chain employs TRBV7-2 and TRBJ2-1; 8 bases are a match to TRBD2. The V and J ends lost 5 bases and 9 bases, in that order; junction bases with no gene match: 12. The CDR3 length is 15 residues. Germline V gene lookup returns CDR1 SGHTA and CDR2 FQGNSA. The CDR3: CASSPGTRLSSEQFF. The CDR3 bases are TGTGCCAGCAGCCCAGGGACTAGGTTATCGAGTGAGCAGTTCTTC.

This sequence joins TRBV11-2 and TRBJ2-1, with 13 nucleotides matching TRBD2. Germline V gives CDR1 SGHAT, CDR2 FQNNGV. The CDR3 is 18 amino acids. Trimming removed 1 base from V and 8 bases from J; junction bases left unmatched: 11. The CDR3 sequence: CASSLGDGLAGVPYEQFF. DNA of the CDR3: TGTGCCAGCAGCTTAGGGGACGGACTAGCGGGAGTCCCATATGAGCAGTTCTTC.

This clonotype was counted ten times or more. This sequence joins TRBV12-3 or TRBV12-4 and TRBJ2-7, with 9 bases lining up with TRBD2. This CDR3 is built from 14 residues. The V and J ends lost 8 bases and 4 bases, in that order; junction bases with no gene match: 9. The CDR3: CASAWGREGYEQYF. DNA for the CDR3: TGTGCCAGCGCCTGGGGGCGGGAGGGATACGAGCAGTACTTC.